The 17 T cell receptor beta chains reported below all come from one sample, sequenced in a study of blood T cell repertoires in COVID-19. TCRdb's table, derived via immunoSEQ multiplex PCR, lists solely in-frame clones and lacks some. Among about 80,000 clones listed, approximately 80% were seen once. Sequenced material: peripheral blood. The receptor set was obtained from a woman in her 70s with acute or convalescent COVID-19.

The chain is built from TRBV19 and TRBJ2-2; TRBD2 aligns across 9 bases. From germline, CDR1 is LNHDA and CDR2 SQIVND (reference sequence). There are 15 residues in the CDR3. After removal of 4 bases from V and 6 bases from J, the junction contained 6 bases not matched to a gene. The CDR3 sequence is CASSSGVAGAGELFF. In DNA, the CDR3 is TGTGCCAGTAGTAGTGGGGTAGCGGGAGCCGGGGAGCTGTTTTTT.

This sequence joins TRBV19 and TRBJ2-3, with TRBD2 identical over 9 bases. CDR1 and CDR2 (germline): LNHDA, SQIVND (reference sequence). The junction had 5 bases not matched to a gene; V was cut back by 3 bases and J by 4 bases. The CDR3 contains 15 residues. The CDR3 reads CASSMGAGGSDTQYF. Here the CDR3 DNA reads TGTGCCAGTAGTATGGGAGCGGGAGGATCAGATACGCAGTATTTT.

DNA of the CDR3: TGCAGTGCTAGTGGGCCGAACTCCTACAATGAGCAGTTCTTC. Translation gives CSASGPNSYNEQFF. This rearrangement joins TRBV20-1 to TRBJ2-1; D uncertain. The ends were cut back, 3 bases at V and 0 bases at J, with 9 bases in the middle. Germline CDR1 DFQATT, CDR2 SNEGSKA (reference sequence). This CDR3 is 14 amino acids long.

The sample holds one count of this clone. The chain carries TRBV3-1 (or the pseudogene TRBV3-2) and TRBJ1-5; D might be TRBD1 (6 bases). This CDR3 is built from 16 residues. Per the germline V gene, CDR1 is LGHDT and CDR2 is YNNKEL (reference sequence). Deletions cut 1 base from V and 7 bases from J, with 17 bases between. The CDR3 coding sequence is TGTGCCAGCAGCCAAGGCTCGGCAGGGACAAGGCAGCCCCAGCATTTT. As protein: CASSQGSAGTRQPQHF.

Here the CDR3 reads CASSRTSKGAGELFF. The CDR3 DNA reads as TGTGCCAGCAGCCGCACTAGTAAAGGAGCCGGGGAGCTGTTTTTT. The chain joins TRBV3-1 (or the pseudogene TRBV3-2) to TRBJ2-2; D possibly corresponds to TRBD2 (5 bases). This CDR3 spans 15 amino acids. V gave up 4 bases and J gave up 6 bases, with 15 bases separating them. Germline V gene data show CDR1 as LGHDT and CDR2 as YNNKEL (reference sequence).

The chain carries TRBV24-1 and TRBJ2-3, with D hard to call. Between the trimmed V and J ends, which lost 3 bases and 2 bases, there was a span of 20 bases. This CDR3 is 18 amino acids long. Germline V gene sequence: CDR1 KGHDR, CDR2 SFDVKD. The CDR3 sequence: CATSDLKSPAVPTDTQYF. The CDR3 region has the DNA TGTGCCACCAGTGATCTTAAGAGTCCGGCGGTTCCCACAGATACGCAGTATTTT.

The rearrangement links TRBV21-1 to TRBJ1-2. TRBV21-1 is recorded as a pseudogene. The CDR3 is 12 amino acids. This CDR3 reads CASSLGAQGYTF. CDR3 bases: TGTGCCAGCAGCCTCGGAGCCCAGGGCTACACCTTC.

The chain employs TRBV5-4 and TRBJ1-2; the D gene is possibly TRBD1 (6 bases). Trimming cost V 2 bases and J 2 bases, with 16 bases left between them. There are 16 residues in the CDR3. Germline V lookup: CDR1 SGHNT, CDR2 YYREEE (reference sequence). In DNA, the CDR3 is TGTGCCAGCAGCTTCCCAGGGGTGGGGACGAACTATGGCTACACCTTC. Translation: CASSFPGVGTNYGYTF.

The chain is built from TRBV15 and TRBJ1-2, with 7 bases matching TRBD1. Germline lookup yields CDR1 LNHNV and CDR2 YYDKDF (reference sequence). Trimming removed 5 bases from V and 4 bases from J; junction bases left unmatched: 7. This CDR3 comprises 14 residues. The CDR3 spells CATSDRRGAYGYTF. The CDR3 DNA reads TGTGCCACCAGCGACCGCAGGGGGGCCTATGGCTACACCTTC. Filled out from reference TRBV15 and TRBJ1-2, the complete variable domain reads DAMVIQNPRYQVTQFGKPVTLSCSQTLNHNVMYWYQQKSSQAPKLLFHYYDKDFNNEADTPDNFQSRRPNTSFCFLDIRSPGLGDTAMYLCATSDRRGAYGYTFGSGTRLTVV.

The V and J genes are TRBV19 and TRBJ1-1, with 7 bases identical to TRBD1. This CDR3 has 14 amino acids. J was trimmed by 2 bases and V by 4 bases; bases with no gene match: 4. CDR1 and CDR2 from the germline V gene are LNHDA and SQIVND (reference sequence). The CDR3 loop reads CASSTRQGNTEAFF. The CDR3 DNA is TGTGCCAGTAGTACACGACAGGGCAACACTGAAGCTTTCTTT.

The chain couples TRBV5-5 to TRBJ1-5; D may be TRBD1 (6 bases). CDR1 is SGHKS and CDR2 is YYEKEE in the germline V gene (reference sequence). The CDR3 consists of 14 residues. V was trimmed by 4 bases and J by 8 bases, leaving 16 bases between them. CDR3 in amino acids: CASSPLQGLEPQHF. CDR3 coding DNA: TGTGCCAGCAGCCCGCTGCAGGGGCTGGAGCCCCAGCATTTT.

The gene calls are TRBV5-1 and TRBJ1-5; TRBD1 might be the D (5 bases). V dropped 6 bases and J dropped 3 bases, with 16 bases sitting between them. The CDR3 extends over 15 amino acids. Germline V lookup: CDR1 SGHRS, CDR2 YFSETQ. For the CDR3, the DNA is TGCGCCAGCACACTCGGCCCGACAGTCAATCAGCCCCAGCATTTT. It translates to CASTLGPTVNQPQHF.

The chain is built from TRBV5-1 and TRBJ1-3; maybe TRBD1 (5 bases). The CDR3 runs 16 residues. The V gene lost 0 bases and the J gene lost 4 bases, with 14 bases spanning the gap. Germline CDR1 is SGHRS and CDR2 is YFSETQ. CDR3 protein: CASSLAGGSYGNTIYF. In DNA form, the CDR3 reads TGCGCCAGCAGCTTGGCCGGGGGGTCCTACGGAAACACCATATATTTT.

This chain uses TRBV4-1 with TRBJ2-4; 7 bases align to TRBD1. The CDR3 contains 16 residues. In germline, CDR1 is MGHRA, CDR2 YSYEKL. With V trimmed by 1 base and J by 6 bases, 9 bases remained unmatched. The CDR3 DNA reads TGCGCCAGCAGCCAAGTGCGGCAGGGGGTCTTAAACATTCAGTACTTC. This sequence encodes CASSQVRQGVLNIQYF.

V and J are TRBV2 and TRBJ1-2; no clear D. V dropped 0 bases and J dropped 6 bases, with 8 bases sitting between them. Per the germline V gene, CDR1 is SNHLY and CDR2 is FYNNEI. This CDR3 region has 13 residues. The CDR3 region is CASSEAYSNGYTF. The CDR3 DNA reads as TGTGCCAGCAGTGAAGCCTACAGTAATGGCTACACCTTC.

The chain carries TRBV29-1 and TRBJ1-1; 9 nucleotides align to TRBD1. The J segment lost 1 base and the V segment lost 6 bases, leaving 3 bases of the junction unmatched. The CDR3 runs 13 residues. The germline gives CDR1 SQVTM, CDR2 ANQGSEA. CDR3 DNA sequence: TGCAGCGTGGCGGGACAGGGGAACACTGAAGCTTTCTTT. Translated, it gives CSVAGQGNTEAFF.

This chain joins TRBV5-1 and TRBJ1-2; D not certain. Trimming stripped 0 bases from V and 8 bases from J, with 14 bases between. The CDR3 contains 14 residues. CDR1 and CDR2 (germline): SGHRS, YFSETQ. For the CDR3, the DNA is TGCGCCAGCAGCTTGGACGGGTCGGATAGGGGCTACACCTTC. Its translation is CASSLDGSDRGYTF.